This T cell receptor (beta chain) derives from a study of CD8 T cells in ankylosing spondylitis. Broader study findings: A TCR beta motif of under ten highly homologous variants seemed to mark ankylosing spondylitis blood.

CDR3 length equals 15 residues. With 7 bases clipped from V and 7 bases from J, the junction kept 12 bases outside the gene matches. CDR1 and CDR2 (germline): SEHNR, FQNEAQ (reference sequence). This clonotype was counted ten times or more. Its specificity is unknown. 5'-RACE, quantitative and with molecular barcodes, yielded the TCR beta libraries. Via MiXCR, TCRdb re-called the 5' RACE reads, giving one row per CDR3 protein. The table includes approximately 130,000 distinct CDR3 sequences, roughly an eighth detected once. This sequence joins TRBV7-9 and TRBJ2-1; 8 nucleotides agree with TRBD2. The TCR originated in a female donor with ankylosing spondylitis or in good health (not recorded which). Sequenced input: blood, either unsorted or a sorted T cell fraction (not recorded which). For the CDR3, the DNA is TGTGCCAGCACCTCTGGGAGCGGGAGTGTTAATGAGCAGTTCTTC. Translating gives CASTSGSGSVNEQFF.